This T cell receptor beta chain was obtained from a study of spatial heterogeneity in lung cancer. This clonotype came up a few times. Sample time point: sample taken at primary tumor resection. The authors sequenced whole RNA from tumor, nontumor lung or frozen PBMC without sorting. Every molecule of TCR cDNA had its own unique molecular identifier. TCRdb itself ran the 5' RACE reads through MiXCR, one entry per CDR3 protein. The table lists 65,000 to 85,000 distinct CDR3 sequences, approximately 21% of them singletons. Germline V gives CDR1 SNHLY, CDR2 FYNNEI. There are 14 residues in the CDR3. V was cut by 6 bases and J by 4 bases, with 13 bases left in between.

The chain links TRBV2 to TRBJ1-5; D not resolved. The sequences come from PBMCs, collected at surgery. The receptor was isolated from a male donor with early-stage non-small cell lung cancer. In DNA, the CDR3 is TGTGCCAGCAGCCCCACGGACCTAAATCAGCCCCAGCATTTT. Translated: CASSPTDLNQPQHF.